This T cell receptor beta chain stems from a study of shared clonotypes between healthy human individuals. The length of the CDR3 is 12 residues. Germline CDR1 reads SGHDN; CDR2 reads FVKESK. V shed 5 bases and J shed 7 bases, with 12 bases lying between them. In its sample, this clone was seen a few times. Its antigen is as yet unknown. Study observations and caveats: Researchers sampled only blood; tissue repertoires likely differ. It was anticipated that sequencing depth would influence how many clonotypes donors shared.

Original processing notes: ImmunoSEQ gave junction-only sequences without quality scores, so filtering differed. TCRdb keeps only in-frame clones here, not all; method: immunoSEQ multiplex PCR. That table furnishes V, J and clone size, whereas the DNA furnished D and trimming. In the table there are about 460,000 clones, approximately 77% of which are singletons. The study enrolled healthy HIV-negative adults without recent acute infections or vaccinations as donors. This receptor was taken from a woman aged 40 to 55 in good health. Some clones in this sample may be carry-over from other donors' samples. Source material: PBMCs. The rearrangement joins TRBV14 to TRBJ2-7, with D perhaps TRBD1 (6 bases). Here the CDR3 reads CASSREGGEQYF. The CDR3 nucleotides read TGTGCCAGCAGCAGAGAAGGGGGAGAGCAGTACTTC.